A selection of T cell receptor beta chains follows, all from one sample in a study of blood T cells in healthy people across ages. TCRdb redid the calling of the 5' RACE reads with MiXCR, one entry per CDR3 protein. The sample consists of about 840,000 distinct CDR3 sequences, 25% to 35% of them appearing once. This same sample was also taken into another study, of T cells of mothers and their children.

The sample taken for sequencing was blood. The receptor set was obtained from a woman in her 40s in good health. The CDR3 runs from the conserved cysteine through the conserved F or W. The D gene is left open where the match is weak. Expanded clones get a size class; other rows say once, few or many, or leave the size out.

CDR3 DNA | CDR3 protein | J gene | V gene | clone size | D gene
TGCAGTGCCAGCTTAGACAGGGATGAAGCTTTCTTT | CSASLDRDEAFF | TRBJ1-1 | TRBV20-1 | . | TRBD1
TGTGCCAGCAGCTCGGACTACGGTGAGCAGTACTTC | CASSSDYGEQYF | TRBJ2-5 | TRBV7-6 | . | .
TGTGCCACCAGCCCTTCGGACAGGGATTTCGGGGAGCAGTACTTC | CATSPSDRDFGEQYF | TRBJ2-5 | TRBV24-1 | many | TRBD1
TGTGCCAGCAGCCAAGCCCCCCCATTGGACACTGAAGCTTTCTTT | CASSQAPPLDTEAFF | TRBJ1-1 | TRBV4-2 | . | .
TGTGCCAGCAGCACAACGACAGGGAACAATGAGCAGTTCTTC | CASSTTTGNNEQFF | TRBJ2-1 | TRBV7-3 | few | TRBD1
TGTGCCAGCAGACAGGCCGCCACCGGGGAGCTGTTTTTT | CASRQAATGELFF | TRBJ2-2 | TRBV28 | few | .
TGTGCCAGCAGCGCACCACCGGGACAGGCTACAGCTAACTATGGCTACACCTTC | CASSAPPGQATANYGYTF | TRBJ1-2 | TRBV9 | few | TRBD1
TGTGCCAGCAGCTATCAGGCGGGGATGGATTCACCCCTCCACTTT | CASSYQAGMDSPLHF | TRBJ1-6 | TRBV7-2 | . | .
TGTGCTAGTGGTTTGTCCACAGGGCCCACTGAAGCTTTCTTT | CASGLSTGPTEAFF | TRBJ1-1 | TRBV12-5 | . | .
TGCGGTGCTAGAGTTTCCGGGACAGGGCGAAGTTACACCTTC | CGARVSGTGRSYTF | TRBJ1-2 | TRBV20-1 | . | TRBD1
TGTGCCGGCAGTCTTACCGGCCCACGGTGGGATCGGCACGAGCAGTACTTC | CAGSLTGPRWDRHEQYF | TRBJ2-7 | TRBV28 | few | .
TGTGCCAGCAGCCCCGGGGACAGAGAGGCCCAGTACTTC | CASSPGDREAQYF | TRBJ2-5 | TRBV27 | . | TRBD1
TGCAGTGCTAGAGAGATGGGGATAGGTGGAAACACCATATATTTT | CSAREMGIGGNTIYF | TRBJ1-3 | TRBV20-1 | few | .
TGTGCCAGCAGTTACGGGGAGGGAGAATTCTACACTGAAGCTTTCTTT | CASSYGEGEFYTEAFF | TRBJ1-1 | TRBV6-5 | few | .
TGTGCCAGCAGGGGGCCGGCTAAAGAGACCCAGTACTTC | CASRGPAKETQYF | TRBJ2-5 | TRBV11-1 | many | .
TGTGCCAGCTCAAGCCAAACAGGGGACTATGGCTACACCTTC | CASSSQTGDYGYTF | TRBJ1-2 | TRBV18 | . | TRBD1
TGTGCCAGCAGTTACTTTGAGACTGAAGCTTTCTTT | CASSYFETEAFF | TRBJ1-1 | TRBV6-2/TRBV6-3 | once | .
TGTGCCAGCAGTTACTCGGCAGGGGGCTCCTATGGCTACACCTTC | CASSYSAGGSYGYTF | TRBJ1-2 | TRBV6-2/TRBV6-3 | . | TRBD1
TGTGCCAGCAGCCCCGACAGGGTCCACGAGCAGTACTTC | CASSPDRVHEQYF | TRBJ2-7 | TRBV28 | many | TRBD1
TGTGCCGTCAGTGATGCTGCGGGACAGTTGAATCAGCCCCAGCATTTT | CAVSDAAGQLNQPQHF | TRBJ1-5 | TRBV10-3 | . | TRBD1
TGTGCCAGTAGTACCGGACAGGGGTGGACCTACGAGCAGTACTTC | CASSTGQGWTYEQYF | TRBJ2-7 | TRBV19 | . | TRBD1
TGTGCCAGCAGCTTATTAGGCACAGGGTCCACTGGAAACACCATATATTTT | CASSLLGTGSTGNTIYF | TRBJ1-3 | TRBV7-6 | . | .
TGTGCCAGCAGCCAAGATTATGCGGACGGAGGGAACACTGAAGCTTTCTTT | CASSQDYADGGNTEAFF | TRBJ1-1 | TRBV3-1 | few | .
TGTGCCAGCAGCTTAAAGTTTGGGGGATCTGGCTACACCTTC | CASSLKFGGSGYTF | TRBJ1-2 | TRBV7-2 | . | .
TGTGCCTGGAGTGTACAGGGGGCGAAGGCTTTCTTT | CAWSVQGAKAFF | TRBJ1-1 | TRBV30 | . | TRBD1
TGCGCCAGCAGCCTAACCCACAGGGGTCCCTTGGGAGCTTTCTTT | CASSLTHRGPLGAFF | TRBJ1-1 | TRBV5-1 | few | TRBD1
TGCGCCAGCAGCCAGACAGGGGGCGCTTCGGAGACCCAGTACTTC | CASSQTGGASETQYF | TRBJ2-5 | TRBV4-1 | many | TRBD1
TGCGCCAGCAGCCCACTCGGGGGGTCGGATGAGCAGTTCTTC | CASSPLGGSDEQFF | TRBJ2-1 | TRBV4-1 | few | TRBD2
TGTGCCAGCAGCCCGCGGGGGAATCCCTCCGATACGCAGTATTTT | CASSPRGNPSDTQYF | TRBJ2-3 | TRBV3-1 | . | TRBD2